The source of this T cell receptor beta chain is a study of T cell responses to AZD1222 COVID-19 vaccine. The study, taken as a whole, reports: Repertoire collection took place solely once the T cell response had peaked. Unmutated variant regions are reportedly targeted by nearly half of spike-specific TCRs. Spike was spanned by vaccine-associated CD4 TCRs, which were dominant at 160-218 and 743-854.

TCRdb's copy holds only in-frame clones and misses some; the assay was immunoSEQ multiplex PCR. The sample includes about 85,000 clones, almost 90% of them seen just once. This clone was counted once. Its antigen is not known. The CDR3 sequence is 15 residues long. Deletions cut 5 bases from V and 4 bases from J, with 17 bases between. CDR1 and CDR2 from the germline V gene are SGHTA and FQGNSA. The chain recombines TRBV7-2 with TRBJ1-1; D is undetermined. This receptor was obtained from an adult in good health. The source was peripheral blood, collected on day 0 of MenACWY control vaccination. This chain's CDR3 is CASSPSDQGSTEAFF. For the CDR3, the DNA is TGTGCCAGCAGCCCCTCGGACCAAGGGAGCACTGAAGCTTTCTTT.